The 18 T cell receptor beta chains presented below share a single source sample, sequenced in a study of T cells in Graves' hyperthyroidism and ophthalmopathy. Authors of the study amplified TCR beta CDR3 regions from RNA transcripts. TCR CDR3 regions were first amplified by RT-PCR with HTBI primers. TCRdb independently ran MiXCR on the multiplex PCR reads; one entry per CDR3 protein. The sample has roughly 300,000 distinct CDR3 sequences; 15% to 20% are singletons. Sequencing was performed on blood. All receptors come from a woman aged 45-65 years with Graves' hyperthyroidism.

The rearrangement joins TRBV11-1 to TRBJ1-1; unclear D gene. Germline V lookup: CDR1 SGHAT, CDR2 FQDESV (reference sequence). The CDR3 loop spans 13 amino acids. Trimming pared 5 bases from V and 1 base from J, leaving 8 bases between. The CDR3 is CASSAGPNTEAFF. For the CDR3, the DNA is TGTGCCAGCAGCGCGGGCCCGAACACTGAAGCTTTCTTT. Supplemented by reference TRBV11-1 and TRBJ1-1, the full variable domain reads EAEVAQSPRYKITEKSQAVAFWCDPISGHATLYWYRQILGQGPELLVQFQDESVVDDSQLPKDRFSAERLKGVDSTLKIQPAELGDSAMYLCASSAGPNTEAFFGQGTRLTVV.

In this sample, this clonotype turned up many times. V and J are TRBV3-1 and TRBJ2-1; TRBD2 agrees at 16 bases. This CDR3 contains 20 residues. Germline V gene sequence: CDR1 LGHDT, CDR2 YNNKEL (reference sequence). Germline trimming cut 0 bases from V and 5 bases from J; bases unmatched to any gene: 10. CDR3 sequence: CASSQDPGLAGGLFHNEQFF. Here the CDR3 DNA reads TGTGCCAGCAGCCAAGATCCGGGACTAGCGGGGGGGCTATTCCACAATGAGCAGTTCTTC.

This clonotype came up a few times. V usage is TRBV12-3 or TRBV12-4 and J usage is TRBJ1-1; D is uncertain. Trimming took off 5 bases at V and 1 base at J, with 11 bases between the two ends. This CDR3 is built from 14 residues. CDR3 DNA sequence: TGTGCCAGCAGTACCCCCGGGTCGAACACTGAAGCTTTCTTT. It yields the protein CASSTPGSNTEAFF.

In this sample, this clonotype turned up a few times. The chain is built from TRBV20-1 and TRBJ2-4, with a possible D match to TRBD1 (5 bases). V lost 6 bases and J 0 bases, leaving 12 bases between the germline ends. This CDR3 region has 14 residues. The germline CDR1 and CDR2 sequences are DFQATT and SNEGSKA (reference sequence). Here the CDR3 DNA reads TGCAGTGCAAGGACAAGCCTAGCCAAAAACATTCAGTACTTC. It translates to CSARTSLAKNIQYF.

V is TRBV6-1 and J is TRBJ2-5, with TRBD1 identical over 7 bases. There are 13 residues in the CDR3. With 5 bases clipped from V and 5 bases from J, the junction kept 5 bases outside the gene matches. Germline V gene sequence: CDR1 MNHNS, CDR2 SASEGT. CDR3 loop: CASSRQGYETQYF. CDR3 coding DNA: TGTGCCAGCAGTAGACAGGGTTACGAGACCCAGTACTTC.

This chain uses TRBV5-1 with TRBJ2-7; no clear D. The germline CDR1 and CDR2 sequences are SGHRS and YFSETQ. The V gene lost 4 bases and the J gene lost 2 bases, with 19 bases spanning the gap. CDR3 length: 16 amino acids. The CDR3 DNA reads as TGCGCCAGCAGCCCTAGGACCTCGATCCGAGCCTACGAGCAGTACGTC. Amino acid sequence: CASSPRTSIRAYEQYV.

There are many counts of this clonotype. J is TRBJ1-2 and V is TRBV28; D remains unclear. V lost 6 bases and J 8 bases, leaving 16 bases between the germline ends. Germline loops: CDR1 MDHEN, CDR2 SYDVKM. The CDR3 is 13 amino acids. The CDR3 is CASREGPMEGYTF. As DNA, the CDR3 is TGTGCCAGCAGAGAGGGCCCAATGGAGGGCTACACCTTC.

The CDR3 sequence is CASSQEGLAHGYTF. The CDR3 DNA is TGTGCCAGCAGCCAAGAAGGTTTGGCACATGGCTACACCTTC. The rearrangement joins TRBV14 to TRBJ1-2; D call uncertain. CDR1 and CDR2 (germline): SGHDN, FVKESK. Trimming cost V 0 bases and J 6 bases, with 11 bases left between them. The CDR3 length is 14 residues.

This clonotype was seen only a few times. V and J are TRBV9 and TRBJ1-1; TRBD1 is a possible D gene (6 bases). Germline V gives CDR1 SGDLS, CDR2 YYNGEE. V was trimmed by 3 bases and J by 10 bases, leaving 16 bases between them. The CDR3 runs to 13 residues. CDR3 DNA sequence: TGTGCCAGCAGCGCCGAGGGGGGGGGGTCAGCTTTCTTT. Its translation: CASSAEGGGSAFF.

Ten or more counts support this clonotype. The gene calls are TRBV5-1 and TRBJ1-1, with TRBD1 identical over 7 bases. The length of the CDR3 is 14 residues. V was pared by 4 bases and J by 2 bases, with 5 bases of the junction left unmatched. Germline V lookup: CDR1 SGHRS, CDR2 YFSETQ. The CDR3 coding sequence is TGCGCCAGCAGCGGGGGGACAGCAAACACTGAAGCTTTCTTT. Its translation is CASSGGTANTEAFF.

In this sample, this clonotype turned up many times. The chain is built from TRBV6-1 and TRBJ1-2; 7 nucleotides line up with TRBD1. The CDR3 runs to 17 residues. CDR1 and CDR2 (germline): MNHNS, SASEGT. After removal of 0 bases from V and 3 bases from J, the junction contained 10 bases not matched to a gene. The CDR3 DNA reads TGTGCCAGCAGTGAAGCGACAGGGAAAGACTTTTACTATGGCTACACCTTC. Protein: CASSEATGKDFYYGYTF.

This clonotype has a count of ten or more. V gene TRBV18 combines with J gene TRBJ1-1, with TRBD1 as a possible D gene (5 bases). The CDR3 loop spans 15 amino acids. Germline lookup yields CDR1 KGHSH and CDR2 LQKENI. The V end was cut by 6 bases, the J end by 2 bases, with 16 bases between. CDR3 amino acids: CASSQKGPGNTEAFF. CDR3 nucleotide sequence: TGTGCCAGCTCGCAAAAGGGGCCAGGCAACACTGAAGCTTTCTTT.

This clonotype occurred a few times. The chain combines TRBV5-4 with TRBJ2-5, with TRBD2 matching 13 bases. Germline-derived CDR1 and CDR2 are SGHNT and YYREEE (reference sequence). Germline trimming cut 4 bases from V and 5 bases from J; bases unmatched to any gene: 2. The CDR3 has 14 amino acids. In DNA, the CDR3 is TGTGCCAGCAGCGGGGGACTAGCGGGGGAGACCCAGTACTTC. It yields the protein CASSGGLAGETQYF.

This clonotype was recorded a few times. The chain recombines TRBV2 with TRBJ2-5; D is tentatively TRBD1 or TRBD2 (5 bases each). CDR3 length equals 16 residues. V was trimmed by 9 bases and J by 7 bases, leaving 27 bases between them. Germline V gives CDR1 SNHLY, CDR2 FYNNEI. The CDR3 protein is CASSIFRDQEDLTQYF. The CDR3 DNA is TGTGCCAGTTCAATATTCCGGGACCAAGAAGATTTGACCCAGTACTTC.

This clonotype was seen a few times. The chain joins TRBV19 to TRBJ1-6; no definite D call. CDR3 length equals 14 residues. V was trimmed by 10 bases and J by 7 bases, leaving 17 bases between them. Looked up from germline, CDR1 is LNHDA and CDR2 is SQIVND (reference sequence). Here the CDR3 DNA reads TGTGCCACCAACCTCGGATCCGGGAATTCACCCCTCCACTTT. Translation gives CATNLGSGNSPLHF.

CDR3 coding DNA: TGTGCCAGCACCCGGGGACAGGGGGACTCTGGGGCCAACGTCCTGACTTTC. This gives the protein CASTRGQGDSGANVLTF. The chain is built from TRBV6-1 and TRBJ2-6; 11 nucleotides line up with TRBD1. The CDR3 has 17 residues. The germline V gene encodes CDR1 MNHNS and CDR2 SASEGT. V gave up 7 bases and J gave up 0 bases; unmatched junction bases: 5.

This rearrangement joins TRBV10-1 to TRBJ2-5; 8 positions match TRBD2. Germline trimming cut 3 bases from V and 3 bases from J; bases unmatched to any gene: 0. The CDR3 consists of 13 residues. Germline V gene sequence: CDR1 WNHNN, CDR2 SYGVQD (reference sequence). The CDR3 protein is CASSDSGEETQYF. CDR3 nucleotides: TGCGCCAGCAGTGATAGCGGGGAAGAGACCCAGTACTTC.

This clonotype has a count of ten or more. The gene calls are TRBV11-2 and TRBJ2-2; D gene unclear. Per the germline V gene, CDR1 is SGHAT and CDR2 is FQNNGV. The V end was cut by 5 bases, the J end by 4 bases, with 5 bases between. The CDR3 totals 12 residues. The CDR3 bases are TGTGCCAGCAGCATCAGCACCGGGGAGCTGTTTTTT. Translating gives CASSISTGELFF.